This record looks at one TCR beta chain sequence and its context. Its antigen is currently unknown. Germline-derived CDR1 and CDR2 are LGHDT and YNNKEL (reference sequence). The CDR3 runs to 18 residues. Trimming pared 0 bases from V and 4 bases from J, leaving 20 bases between. This record belongs to a study of T cell responses to AZD1222 COVID-19 vaccine. General study results and limits: Spike-specific TCR breadth and depth rose after two AZD1222 doses. Donors were mostly white British, more females; clonal diversity possibly underestimated.

The data were produced by immunoSEQ multiplex PCR, yet TCRdb's version contains in-frame clones alone and is incomplete. The sample records 150,000 to 200,000 clones, 94% being singletons. The V gene is TRBV3-1 (or the pseudogene TRBV3-2), the J gene TRBJ2-3; TRBD1 is a possible D gene (5 bases). Specimen: peripheral blood, collected on day 0 of AZD1222 vaccination. The sequence came from an adult in good health. The DNA for the CDR3 is TGTGCCAGCAGCCAAGATCAACGCTGGGGCGCGAGCCCAGATACGCAGTATTTT. This codes for CASSQDQRWGASPDTQYF.